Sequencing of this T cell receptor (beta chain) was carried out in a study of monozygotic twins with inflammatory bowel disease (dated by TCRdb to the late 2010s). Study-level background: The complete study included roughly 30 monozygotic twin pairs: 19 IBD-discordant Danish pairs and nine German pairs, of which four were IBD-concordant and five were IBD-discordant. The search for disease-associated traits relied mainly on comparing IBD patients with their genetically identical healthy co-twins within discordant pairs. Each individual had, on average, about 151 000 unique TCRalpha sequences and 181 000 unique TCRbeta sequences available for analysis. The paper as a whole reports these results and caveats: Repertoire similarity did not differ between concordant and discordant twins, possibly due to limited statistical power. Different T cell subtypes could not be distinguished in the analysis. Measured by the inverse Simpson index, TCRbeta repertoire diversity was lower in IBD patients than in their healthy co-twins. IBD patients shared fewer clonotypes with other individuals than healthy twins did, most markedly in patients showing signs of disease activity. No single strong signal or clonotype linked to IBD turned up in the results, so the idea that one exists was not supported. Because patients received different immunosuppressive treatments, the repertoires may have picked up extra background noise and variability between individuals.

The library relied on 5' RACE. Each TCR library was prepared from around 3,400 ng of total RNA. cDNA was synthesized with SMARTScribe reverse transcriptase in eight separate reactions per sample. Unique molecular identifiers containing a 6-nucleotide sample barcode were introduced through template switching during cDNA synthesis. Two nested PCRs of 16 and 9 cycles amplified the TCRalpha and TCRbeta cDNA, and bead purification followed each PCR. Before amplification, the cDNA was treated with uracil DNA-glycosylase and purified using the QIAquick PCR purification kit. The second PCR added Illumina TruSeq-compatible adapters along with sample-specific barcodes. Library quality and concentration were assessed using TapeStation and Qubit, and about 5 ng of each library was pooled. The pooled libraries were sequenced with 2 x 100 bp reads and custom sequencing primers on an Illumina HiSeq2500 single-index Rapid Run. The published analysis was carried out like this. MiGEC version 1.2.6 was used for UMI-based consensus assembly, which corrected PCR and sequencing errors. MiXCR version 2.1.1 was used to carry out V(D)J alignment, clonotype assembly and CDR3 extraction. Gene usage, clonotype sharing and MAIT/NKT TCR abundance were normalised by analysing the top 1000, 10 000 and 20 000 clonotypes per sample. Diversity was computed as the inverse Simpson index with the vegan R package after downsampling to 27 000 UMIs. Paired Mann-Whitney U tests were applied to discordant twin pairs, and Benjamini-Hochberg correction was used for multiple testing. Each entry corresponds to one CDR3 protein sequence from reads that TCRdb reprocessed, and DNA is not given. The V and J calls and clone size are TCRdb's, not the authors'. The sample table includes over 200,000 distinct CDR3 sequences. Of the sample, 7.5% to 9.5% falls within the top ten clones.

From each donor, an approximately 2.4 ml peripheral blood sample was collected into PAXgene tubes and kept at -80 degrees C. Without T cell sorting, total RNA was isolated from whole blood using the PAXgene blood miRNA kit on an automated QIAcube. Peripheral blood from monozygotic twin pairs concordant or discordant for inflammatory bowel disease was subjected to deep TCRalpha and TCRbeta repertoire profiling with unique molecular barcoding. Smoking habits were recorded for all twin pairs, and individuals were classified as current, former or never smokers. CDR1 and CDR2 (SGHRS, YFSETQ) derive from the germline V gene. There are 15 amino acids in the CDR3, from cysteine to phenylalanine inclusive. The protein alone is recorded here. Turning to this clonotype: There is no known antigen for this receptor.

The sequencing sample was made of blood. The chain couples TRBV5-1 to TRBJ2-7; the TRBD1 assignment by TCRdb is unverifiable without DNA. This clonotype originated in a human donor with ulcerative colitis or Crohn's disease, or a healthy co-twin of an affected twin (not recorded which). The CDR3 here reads CASSTLGGGSYEQYF. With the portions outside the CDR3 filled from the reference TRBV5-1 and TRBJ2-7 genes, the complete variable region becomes KAGVTQTPRYLIKTRGQQVTLSCSPISGHRSVSWYQQTPGQGLQFLFEYFSETQRNKGNFPGRFSGRQFSNSRSEMNVSTLELGDSALYLCASSTLGGGSYEQYFGPGTRLTVT.